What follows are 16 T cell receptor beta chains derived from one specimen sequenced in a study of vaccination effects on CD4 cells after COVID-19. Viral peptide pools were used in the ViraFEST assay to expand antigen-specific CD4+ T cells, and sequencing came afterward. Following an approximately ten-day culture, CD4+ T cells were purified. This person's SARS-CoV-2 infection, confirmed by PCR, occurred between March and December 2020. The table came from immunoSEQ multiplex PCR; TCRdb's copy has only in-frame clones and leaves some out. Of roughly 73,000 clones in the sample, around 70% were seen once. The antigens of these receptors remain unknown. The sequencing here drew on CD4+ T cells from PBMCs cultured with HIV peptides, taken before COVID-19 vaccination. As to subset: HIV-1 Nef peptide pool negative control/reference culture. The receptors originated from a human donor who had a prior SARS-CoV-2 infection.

CDR3 residues: CASSSLTGGQETQYF. The DNA of the CDR3 is TGTGCCAGCAGCTCCTTGACAGGGGGACAAGAGACCCAGTACTTC. The V gene is TRBV5-4, the J gene TRBJ2-5; 9 positions agree with TRBD1. From germline, CDR1 is SGHNT and CDR2 YYREEE (reference sequence). V gave up 3 bases and J gave up 2 bases; unmatched junction bases: 5. CDR3 length: 15 amino acids.

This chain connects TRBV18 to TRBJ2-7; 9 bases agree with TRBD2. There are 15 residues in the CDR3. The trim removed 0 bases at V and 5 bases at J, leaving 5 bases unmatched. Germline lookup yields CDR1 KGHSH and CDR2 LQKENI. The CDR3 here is CASSPPSSSGNEQYF. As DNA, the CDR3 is TGTGCCAGCTCACCACCGTCGTCTAGCGGGAACGAGCAGTACTTC. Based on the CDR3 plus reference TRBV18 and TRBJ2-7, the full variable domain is NAGVMQNPRHLVRRRGQEARLRCSPMKGHSHVYWYRQLPEEGLKFMVYLQKENIIDESGMPKERFSAEFPKEGPSILRIQQVVRGDSAAYFCASSPPSSSGNEQYFGPGTRLTVT.

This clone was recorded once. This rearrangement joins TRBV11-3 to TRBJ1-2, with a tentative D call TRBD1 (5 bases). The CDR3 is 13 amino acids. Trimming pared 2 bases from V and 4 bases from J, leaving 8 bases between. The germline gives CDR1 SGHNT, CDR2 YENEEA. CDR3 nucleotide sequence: TGTGCCAGCAGCTTAAGGGGCCTCTATGGCTACACCTTC. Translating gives CASSLRGLYGYTF. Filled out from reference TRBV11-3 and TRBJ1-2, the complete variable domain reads EAGVVQSPRYKIIEKKQPVAFWCNPISGHNTLYWYLQNLGQGPELLIRYENEEAVDDSQLPKDRFSAERLKGVDSTLKIQPAELGDSAVYLCASSLRGLYGYTFGSGTRLTVV.

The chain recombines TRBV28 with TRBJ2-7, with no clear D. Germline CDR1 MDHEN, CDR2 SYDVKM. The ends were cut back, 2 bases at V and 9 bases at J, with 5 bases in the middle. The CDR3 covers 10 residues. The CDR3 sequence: CASSLIVQYF. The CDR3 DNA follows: TGTGCCAGCAGTTTAATTGTGCAGTACTTC.

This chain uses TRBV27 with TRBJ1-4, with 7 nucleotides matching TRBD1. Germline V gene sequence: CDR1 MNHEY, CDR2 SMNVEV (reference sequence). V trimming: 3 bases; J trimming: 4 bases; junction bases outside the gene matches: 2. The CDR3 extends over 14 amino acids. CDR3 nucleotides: TGTGCCAGCAGTTTGGGACAGTATAATGAAAAACTGTTTTTT. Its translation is CASSLGQYNEKLFF. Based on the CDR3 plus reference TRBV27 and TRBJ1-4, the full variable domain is EAQVTQNPRYLITVTGKKLTVTCSQNMNHEYMSWYRQDPGLGLRQIYYSMNVEVTDKGDVPEGYKVSRKEKRNFPLILESPSPNQTSLYFCASSLGQYNEKLFFGSGTQLSVL.

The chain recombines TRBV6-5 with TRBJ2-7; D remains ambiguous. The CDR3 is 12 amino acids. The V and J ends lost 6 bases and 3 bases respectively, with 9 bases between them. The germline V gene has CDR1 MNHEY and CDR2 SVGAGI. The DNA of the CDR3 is TGTGCCAGCAGGTCGACTTACTACGAGCAGTACTTC. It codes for CASRSTYYEQYF.

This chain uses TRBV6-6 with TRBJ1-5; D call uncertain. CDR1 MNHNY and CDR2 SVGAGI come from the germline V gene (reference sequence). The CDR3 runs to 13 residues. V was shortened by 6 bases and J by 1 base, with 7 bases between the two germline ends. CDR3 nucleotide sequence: TGTGCCAGCAGGTACCAGAGCAATCAGCCCCAGCATTTT. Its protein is CASRYQSNQPQHF.

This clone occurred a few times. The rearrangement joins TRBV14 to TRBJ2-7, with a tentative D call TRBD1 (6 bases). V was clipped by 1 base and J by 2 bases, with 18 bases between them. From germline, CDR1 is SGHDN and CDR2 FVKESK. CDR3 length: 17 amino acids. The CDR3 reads CASSQGVLRGGTYEQYF. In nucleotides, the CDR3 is TGTGCCAGCAGCCAAGGGGTACTTAGAGGGGGAACCTACGAGCAGTACTTC.

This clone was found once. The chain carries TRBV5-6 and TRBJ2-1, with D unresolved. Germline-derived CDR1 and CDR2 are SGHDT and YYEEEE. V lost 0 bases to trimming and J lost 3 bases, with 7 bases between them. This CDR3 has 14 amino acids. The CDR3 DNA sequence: TGTGCCAGCAGCTTGGTAGGCATCTACAATGAGCAGTTCTTC. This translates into CASSLVGIYNEQFF. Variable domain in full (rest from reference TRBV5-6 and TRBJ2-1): DAGVTQSPTHLIKTRGQQVTLRCSPKSGHDTVSWYQQALGQGPQFIFQYYEEEERQRGNFPDRFSGHQFPNYSSELNVNALLLGDSALYLCASSLVGIYNEQFFGPGTRLTVL.

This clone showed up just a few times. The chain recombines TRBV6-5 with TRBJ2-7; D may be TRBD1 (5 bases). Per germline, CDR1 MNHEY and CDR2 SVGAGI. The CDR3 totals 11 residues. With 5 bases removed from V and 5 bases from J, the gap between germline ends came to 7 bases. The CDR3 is CASSRGNEQYF. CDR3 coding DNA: TGTGCCAGCAGTAGGGGAAACGAGCAGTACTTC.

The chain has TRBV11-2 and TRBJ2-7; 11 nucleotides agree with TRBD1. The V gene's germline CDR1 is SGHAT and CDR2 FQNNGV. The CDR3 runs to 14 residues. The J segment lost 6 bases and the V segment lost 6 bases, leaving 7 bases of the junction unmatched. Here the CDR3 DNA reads TGTGCCAGCAGAACGGACAGGGGGCTGGTCGAGCAGTACTTC. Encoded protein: CASRTDRGLVEQYF.

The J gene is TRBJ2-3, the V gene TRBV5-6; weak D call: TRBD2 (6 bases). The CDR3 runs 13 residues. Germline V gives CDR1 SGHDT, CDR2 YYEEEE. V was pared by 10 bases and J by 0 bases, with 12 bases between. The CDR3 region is CASIRGSTDTQYF. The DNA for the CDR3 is TGTGCCTCTATTCGGGGGAGCACAGATACGCAGTATTTT.

The CDR3, as DNA: TGTGCCAGCAGCCAAGTGTTCTCGGGACAGAACTATGGCTACACCTTC. Encoded protein: CASSQVFSGQNYGYTF. The chain recombines TRBV3-1 (or the pseudogene TRBV3-2) with TRBJ1-2; 7 nucleotides match TRBD1. This CDR3 is built from 16 residues. Germline CDR1 and CDR2: LGHDT and YNNKEL (reference sequence). V lost 1 base, J lost 2 bases, and 7 bases stayed unmatched.

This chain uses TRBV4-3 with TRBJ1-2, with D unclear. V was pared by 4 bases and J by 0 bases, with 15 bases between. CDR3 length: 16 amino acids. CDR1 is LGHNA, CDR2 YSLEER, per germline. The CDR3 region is CASSRGSGITNYGYTF. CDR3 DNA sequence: TGCGCCAGCAGCCGAGGTTCGGGGATTACTAACTATGGCTACACCTTC.

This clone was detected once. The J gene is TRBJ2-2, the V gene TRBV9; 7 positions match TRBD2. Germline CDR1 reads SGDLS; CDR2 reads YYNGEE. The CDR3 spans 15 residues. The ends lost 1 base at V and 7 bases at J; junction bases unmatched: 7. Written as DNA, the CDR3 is TGTGCCAGCAGCGTAAGGCGGGAGTCGGTCGGGGAGCTGTTTTTT. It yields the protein CASSVRRESVGELFF.

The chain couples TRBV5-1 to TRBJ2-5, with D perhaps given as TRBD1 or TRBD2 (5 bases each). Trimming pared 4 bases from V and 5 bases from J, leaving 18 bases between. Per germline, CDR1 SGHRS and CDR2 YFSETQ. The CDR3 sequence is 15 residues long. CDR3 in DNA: TGCGCCAGCAGCCGCCTCGGGGCCGGGCGGGAGACCCAGTACTTC. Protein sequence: CASSRLGAGRETQYF.